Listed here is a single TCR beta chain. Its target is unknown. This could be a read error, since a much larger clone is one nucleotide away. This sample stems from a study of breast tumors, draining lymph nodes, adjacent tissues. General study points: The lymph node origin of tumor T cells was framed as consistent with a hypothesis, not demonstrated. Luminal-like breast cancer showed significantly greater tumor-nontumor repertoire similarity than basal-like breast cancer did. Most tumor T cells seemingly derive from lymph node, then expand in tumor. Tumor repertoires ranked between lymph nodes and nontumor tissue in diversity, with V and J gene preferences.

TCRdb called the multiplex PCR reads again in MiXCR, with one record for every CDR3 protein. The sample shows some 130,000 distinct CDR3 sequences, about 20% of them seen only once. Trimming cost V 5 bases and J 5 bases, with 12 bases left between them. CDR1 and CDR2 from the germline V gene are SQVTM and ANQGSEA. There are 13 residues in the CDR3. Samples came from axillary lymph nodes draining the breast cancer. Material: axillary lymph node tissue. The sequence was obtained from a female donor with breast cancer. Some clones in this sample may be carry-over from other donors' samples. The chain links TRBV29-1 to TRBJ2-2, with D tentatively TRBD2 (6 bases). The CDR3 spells CSVRGGHTGELFF. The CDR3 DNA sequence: TGCAGCGTTAGGGGAGGCCATACCGGGGAGCTGTTTTTT.